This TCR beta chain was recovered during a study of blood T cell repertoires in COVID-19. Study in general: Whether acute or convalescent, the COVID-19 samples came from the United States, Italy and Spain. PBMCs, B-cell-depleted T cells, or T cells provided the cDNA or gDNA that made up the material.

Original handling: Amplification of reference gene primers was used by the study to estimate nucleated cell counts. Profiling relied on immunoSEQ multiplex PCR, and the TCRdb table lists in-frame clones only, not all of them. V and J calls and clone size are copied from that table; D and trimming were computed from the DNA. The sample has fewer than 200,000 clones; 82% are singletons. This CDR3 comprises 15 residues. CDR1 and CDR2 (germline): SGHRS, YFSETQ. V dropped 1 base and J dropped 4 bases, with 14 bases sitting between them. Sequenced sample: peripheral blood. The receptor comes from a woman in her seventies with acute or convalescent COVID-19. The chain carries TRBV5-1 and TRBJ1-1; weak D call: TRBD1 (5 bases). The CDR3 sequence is CASSLMGQGGTEAFF. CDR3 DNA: TGCGCCAGCAGCTTGATGGGTCAGGGAGGCACTGAAGCTTTCTTT.